Listed below are T cell receptor beta chains from one sample, sequenced in a study. TCRdb reprocessed the 5' RACE reads with MiXCR, giving one entry per CDR3 protein. The sample records 50,000 to 80,000 distinct CDR3 sequences, about 22% being singletons. The sequenced material came from memory CD4+ T cells sorted from a lymph node. Every receptor here comes from a female donor with breast cancer. CDR3s include the opening cysteine and the closing phenylalanine or tryptophan.

V gene,CDR3 length,J gene,CDR3 protein
TRBV6-5,13,TRBJ1-1,CASLKGGSTEAFF
TRBV5-1,13,TRBJ2-3,CASSRGTGDTQYF
TRBV30,11,TRBJ2-3,CACRVGYTQYF
TRBV20-1,14,TRBJ2-7,CSARTGAAADEQYF
TRBV4-1,13,TRBJ1-2,CASSRQYDYGYTF
TRBV5-1,15,TRBJ1-2,CASSLGGTGGEGYTF
TRBV12-3/TRBV12-4,14,TRBJ1-5,CASSLSRGRQPQHF
TRBV5-1,14,TRBJ2-7,CASSLQPSSYEQYF
TRBV6-2/TRBV6-3,15,TRBJ1-1,CASTAIDSMNTEAFF
TRBV19,13,TRBJ1-2,CASSIGGQFVITF
TRBV20-1,11,TRBJ2-5,CSAWDQETRYF
TRBV4-3,17,TRBJ1-1,CASSQDLTGTMNTEAFF
TRBV30,13,TRBJ2-5,CAWGGQGIDTQYF
TRBV4-2,14,TRBJ2-2,CASSPETDTGELFF
TRBV5-1,14,TRBJ2-5,CASSSGTSSETQYF
TRBV5-4,14,TRBJ2-1,CASSFQGTYNEQFF
TRBV6-6,13,TRBJ2-2,CASTQAVTGELFF
TRBV7-6,14,TRBJ2-3,CASSLDSATDTQYF
TRBV6-2/TRBV6-3,12,TRBJ1-2,CASSYAVVSYTF
TRBV7-9,12,TRBJ1-6,CASSWGERSLHF
TRBV5-1,16,TRBJ2-6,CASTLDRTFGANVLTF
TRBV12-3/TRBV12-4,14,TRBJ1-1,CASSLHSGGGEAFF
TRBV12-3/TRBV12-4,18,TRBJ2-6,CASSTAEGTSSGANVLTF
TRBV7-9,18,TRBJ2-1,CASSASGTSGKSYNEQFF
TRBV5-1,14,TRBJ2-1,CASSGQTSYNEQFF
TRBV7-8,15,TRBJ1-6,CASSLGGDYNSPLHF
TRBV7-3,14,TRBJ2-3,CASSLGASTDTQYF
TRBV5-6,13,TRBJ2-7,CASSSSRRDEQYF
TRBV5-4,12,TRBJ2-5,CASRIDEGTQYF
TRBV6-5,13,TRBJ2-5,CASSSDLVETQDF
TRBV5-1,15,TRBJ2-3,CASSGSWQGTDTQYF
TRBV6-1,14,TRBJ1-1,CASSRKGGNTEAFF
TRBV29-1,16,TRBJ2-7,CSALGTRDLYNYEQYF
TRBV20-1,12,TRBJ1-5,CSAPRTGEPQHF
TRBV6-5,15,TRBJ1-5,CASSYSSRGGQPQHF
TRBV2,14,TRBJ2-7,CASSQGFGSYEQYF
TRBV6-2/TRBV6-3,15,TRBJ2-3,CASTNRATIFNTQYF
TRBV20-1,13,TRBJ2-1,CSARPALNNEQFF
TRBV28,14,TRBJ2-3,CASSPGQNTDTQYF
TRBV15,19,TRBJ2-2,CATSRGDTLPFANTGELFF
TRBV7-2,16,TRBJ2-5,CASSFGLAGVQETQYF
TRBV6-6,17,TRBJ2-1,CASSPVKEGLFLNEQFF
TRBV10-3,12,TRBJ2-5,CAIRDRGETQYF
TRBV20-1,12,TRBJ2-5,CSARPQGGTQYF
TRBV12-3/TRBV12-4,14,TRBJ2-1,CASSLRRRDNEQFF
TRBV2,13,TRBJ2-1,CASRQGARNEQFF
TRBV19,16,TRBJ2-7,CASSIAPTGQIYEQYF
TRBV5-1,15,TRBJ2-1,CASSRSGQSYNEQFF
TRBV20-1,14,TRBJ2-5,CSASHGTEGETQYF
TRBV5-6,13,TRBJ1-5,CASSLGPDQPQHF
TRBV28,15,TRBJ2-2,CASSSPSLAAGELFF
TRBV10-1,13,TRBJ1-6,CASSESQGRTLHF
TRBV5-1,15,TRBJ1-1,CASSLRGQENTEAFF
TRBV28,14,TRBJ1-1,CASSLILGDTEAFF
TRBV20-1,15,TRBJ2-1,CSAHTGTSGYNEQFF
TRBV9,13,TRBJ1-6,CASSVDPLSALHF